These 25 T cell receptor beta chains were sequenced from one sample in a study of cytomegalovirus exposure and HLA in healthy donors. The PCR was carried out with 60 Vbeta primers and 13 Jbeta primers. The protocol was immunoSEQ multiplex PCR, while the TCRdb copy is restricted to in-frame clones and leaves out a portion. The profile shows 100,000 to 120,000 clones, under 85% of them singletons. Sequencing used PBMCs. The receptors were sampled from a man between 35 and 55 years old in good health and CMV-seronegative.

This rearrangement joins TRBV7-3 to TRBJ1-1; TRBD1 aligns across 7 bases. With 4 bases clipped from V and 3 bases from J, the junction kept 8 bases outside the gene matches. CDR3 size: 15 residues. Germline V gene lookup returns CDR1 SGHTA and CDR2 FQGTGA. The CDR3 nucleotides read TGTGCCAGCAGCTCGCCTACAGGGGTGGACACTGAAGCTTTCTTT. This gives the protein CASSSPTGVDTEAFF.

The V and J genes are TRBV4-2 and TRBJ2-7; 7 bases map to TRBD2. Germline CDR1 reads LGHNA; CDR2 reads YNFKEQ. The junction had 6 bases not matched to a gene; V was cut back by 3 bases and J by 1 base. The CDR3 is 15 amino acids. DNA for the CDR3: TGTGCCAGCAGCCAGCTAAGCGGGGTGTCCTACGAGCAGTACTTC. Protein product: CASSQLSGVSYEQYF.

Remarks on this clone: At the DNA level, this CDR3 is encoded by other sequences in the same sample as well. CDR3 protein: CASSYFGETQYF. Written as DNA, the CDR3 is TGTGCCAGCAGCTACTTCGGGGAGACCCAGTACTTC. The gene calls are TRBV5-4 and TRBJ2-5; D is uncertain. The length of the CDR3 is 12 residues. The germline V gene encodes CDR1 SGHNT and CDR2 YYREEE (reference sequence). Trimming shortened V by 3 bases and J by 5 bases, and 8 bases separated the two germline ends.

The chain is built from TRBV27 and TRBJ2-7; 10 bases agree with TRBD1. The trim removed 7 bases at V and 4 bases at J, leaving 7 bases unmatched. Germline values: CDR1 MNHEY, CDR2 SMNVEV (reference sequence). This CDR3 spans 14 amino acids. The CDR3 sequence: CASKVGTGVYEQYF. In DNA, the CDR3 is TGTGCCAGCAAAGTGGGGACAGGGGTGTACGAGCAGTACTTC.

The genes are TRBV11-3 and TRBJ2-1; the D gene is possibly TRBD2 (7 bases). This CDR3 region has 14 residues. Trimming removed 5 bases at V and 0 bases at J, with 8 bases between. CDR1 SGHNT and CDR2 YENEEA come from the germline V gene. CDR3 region: CASSRGGSYNEQFF. The CDR3 DNA follows: TGTGCCAGCAGCAGGGGGGGCTCCTACAATGAGCAGTTCTTC.

The chain joins TRBV12-5 to TRBJ2-1; 15 bases are a match to TRBD2. The trim removed 5 bases at V and 10 bases at J, leaving 9 bases unmatched. The CDR3 covers 16 residues. Germline V gene lookup returns CDR1 LGHNT and CDR2 FRNRAP. The CDR3, as DNA: TGTGCTAGTGGTCTAGGACTAGCGGGAGGGCCGGCCGAGCAGTTCTTC. Encoded protein: CASGLGLAGGPAEQFF.

The sample holds one count of this clone. The genes are TRBV5-1 and TRBJ2-7, with 7 bases that match TRBD1. The CDR3 loop spans 13 amino acids. The V segment lost 6 bases and the J segment 1 base; nucleotides outside the gene matches: 4. Germline CDR1 and CDR2: SGHRS and YFSETQ. This CDR3 is CASMGQISYEQYF. DNA for the CDR3: TGCGCCAGCATGGGACAGATATCCTACGAGCAGTACTTC.

The chain uses TRBV5-1 and TRBJ2-1, with a tentative D call TRBD2 (5 bases). CDR1 SGHRS and CDR2 YFSETQ come from the germline V gene. The CDR3 runs to 15 residues. With 0 bases removed from V and 0 bases from J, the gap between germline ends came to 7 bases. The CDR3, as DNA: TGCGCCAGCAGCTTGGGCGGGTTCTCCTACAATGAGCAGTTCTTC. It specifies CASSLGGFSYNEQFF.

CDR3 amino acids: CASSSTPTGYTF. The CDR3 DNA reads as TGTGCCAGCAGCTCAACACCAACTGGCTACACCTTC. This chain uses TRBV11-3 with TRBJ1-2, with unresolved D. V was clipped by 4 bases and J by 7 bases, with 10 bases between them. The length of the CDR3 is 12 residues. Per the germline V gene, CDR1 is SGHNT and CDR2 is YENEEA.

This chain joins TRBV2 and TRBJ2-5, with a possible D match to TRBD2 (7 bases). The CDR3 runs to 14 residues. The germline V and J ends were trimmed by 7 bases and 2 bases, with 14 bases remaining between them. CDR1 is SNHLY, CDR2 FYNNEI, per germline. The CDR3 loop is CASMAGALQETQYF. The CDR3 region has the DNA TGTGCCAGCATGGCGGGGGCCCTACAAGAGACCCAGTACTTC.

The V and J genes are TRBV2 and TRBJ2-5, with TRBD1 matching 8 bases. Germline V gene data show CDR1 as SNHLY and CDR2 as FYNNEI. V shed 10 bases, J shed 2 bases, and the junction held 12 bases outside the gene matches. The CDR3 spans 15 residues. CDR3 residues: CATQPRQGWQETQYF. As DNA, the CDR3 is TGTGCCACCCAACCCCGACAGGGGTGGCAAGAGACCCAGTACTTC.

The rearrangement joins TRBV28 to TRBJ2-3; 16 bases agree with TRBD2. The CDR3 covers 21 residues. CDR1 is MDHEN, CDR2 SYDVKM, per germline. J gave up 2 bases and V 8 bases, and 19 bases lay outside the gene matches. The CDR3 DNA reads TGTGCCAGCGTGGGACAGGGACTAGCGGGAGGGCCCGGTCGAAACACAGATACGCAGTATTTT. It specifies CASVGQGLAGGPGRNTDTQYF.

This sequence joins TRBV6-1 and TRBJ2-1; TRBD1 agrees at 9 bases. This CDR3 spans 14 amino acids. Trimming at V came to 8 bases and at J to 8 bases, leaving 10 bases not matched to a gene. Germline values: CDR1 MNHNS, CDR2 SASEGT. CDR3 DNA: TGTGCCAGCCAGGGCGGGACAGGGTGGGATGAGCAGTTCTTC. Translation: CASQGGTGWDEQFF.

A few counts support this clone. This chain connects TRBV19 to TRBJ2-5; D is possibly TRBD2 (5 bases). CDR3 size: 17 residues. CDR1 is LNHDA and CDR2 is SQIVND in the germline V gene (reference sequence). V was clipped by 5 bases and J by 2 bases, with 21 bases between them. The CDR3 is CASSAPDGWRTQETQYF. CDR3 DNA sequence: TGTGCCAGTAGTGCTCCGGACGGCTGGAGGACTCAAGAGACCCAGTACTTC. The variable domain in full, completed from reference TRBV19 and TRBJ2-5, reads DGGITQSPKYLFRKEGQNVTLSCEQNLNHDAMYWYRQDPGQGLRLIYYSQIVNDFQKGDIAEGYSVSREKKESFPLTVTSAQKNPTAFYLCASSAPDGWRTQETQYFGPGTRLLVL.

The genes are TRBV7-9 and TRBJ1-1; D may be TRBD1 (6 bases). Germline CDR1 and CDR2: SEHNR and FQNEAQ (reference sequence). Trimming took 5 bases from V and 7 from J, leaving 11 bases between them. The CDR3 has 12 amino acids. CDR3: CASSKDSHEAFF. In nucleotides, the CDR3 is TGTGCCAGCAGCAAGGACAGTCATGAAGCTTTCTTT. The variable domain in full, with the rest retrieved from reference TRBV7-9 and TRBJ1-1, is DTGVSQNPRHKITKRGQNVTFRCDPISEHNRLYWYRQTLGQGPEFLTYFQNEAQLEKSRLLSDRFSAERPKGSFSTLEIQRTEQGDSAMYLCASSKDSHEAFFGQGTRLTVV.

The chain carries TRBV29-1 and TRBJ2-3; perhaps TRBD1 as D (5 bases). Germline assignment: CDR1 SQVTM and CDR2 ANQGSEA. V was cut by 3 bases and J by 1 base, with 8 bases left in between. The CDR3 is 13 residues long. This chain's CDR3 is CSVDRAGTDTQYF. CDR3 sequence (DNA): TGCAGCGTTGACAGGGCAGGCACAGATACGCAGTATTTT.

This clone was picked up one time. The chain recombines TRBV19 with TRBJ2-1, with TRBD2 identical over 8 bases. The germline V gene encodes CDR1 LNHDA and CDR2 SQIVND (reference sequence). The CDR3 length is 12 residues. V lost 5 bases to trimming and J lost 10 bases; unmatched junction nucleotides: 4. DNA for the CDR3: TGTGCCAGTAGTCAGGGGACTAGGGAGCAGTTCTTC. Translating gives CASSQGTREQFF.

The gene calls are TRBV27 and TRBJ2-1; 10 positions agree with TRBD1. With V trimmed by 5 bases and J by 3 bases, 10 bases remained unmatched. The CDR3 totals 17 residues. The V gene's germline CDR1 is MNHEY and CDR2 SMNVEV (reference sequence). CDR3 protein: CASSPTAGTGVYNEQFF. The CDR3 DNA sequence: TGTGCCAGCAGTCCGACCGCCGGGACAGGGGTCTACAATGAGCAGTTCTTC.

V usage is TRBV5-3 and J usage is TRBJ1-5, with 9 bases aligning to TRBD1. TRBV5-3 counts as an open reading frame of uncertain function. The CDR3 consists of 18 residues. With 5 bases clipped from V and 3 bases from J, the junction kept 15 bases outside the gene matches. In DNA form, the CDR3 reads TGTGCCAGAAGTTACGGGACAGGGAAAGAGGGCAACAATCAGCCCCAGCATTTT. Protein: CARSYGTGKEGNNQPQHF.

V and J are TRBV10-1 and TRBJ2-1; 7 bases are shared with TRBD2. The V and J ends lost 1 base and 5 bases, in that order; junction bases with no gene match: 8. Looked up from germline, CDR1 is WNHNN and CDR2 is SYGVQD (reference sequence). The CDR3 contains 16 residues. Here the CDR3 reads CASSEFTGGFNNEQFF. DNA for the CDR3: TGCGCCAGCAGTGAGTTTACGGGAGGCTTCAACAATGAGCAGTTCTTC.

The chain recombines TRBV5-4 with TRBJ1-2; no reliable D call. Germline CDR1 reads SGHNT; CDR2 reads YYREEE (reference sequence). V lost 5 bases, J lost 4 bases, and 12 bases lay in between. This CDR3 spans 13 amino acids. CDR3 sequence reads: CASRVTGSYGYTF. CDR3 DNA: TGTGCCAGCAGGGTGACGGGTTCCTATGGCTACACCTTC.

This clone appeared a single time. CDR3 DNA: TGTGCCAGCAGCTTGGGGGGCCGGGGAGAAAGGGGGACTGAAGCTTTCTTT. As protein: CASSLGGRGERGTEAFF. V gene TRBV5-4 combines with J gene TRBJ1-1; D is possibly TRBD1 (6 bases). Germline V gene data show CDR1 as SGHNT and CDR2 as YYREEE (reference sequence). The V end was cut by 0 bases, the J end by 5 bases, with 20 bases between. This CDR3 spans 17 amino acids.

This clone is labeled as medium-sized. The chain couples TRBV28 to TRBJ1-1; the D gene is possibly TRBD1 (6 bases). Trimming removed 6 bases at V and 4 bases at J, with 15 bases between. CDR1 and CDR2 from the germline V gene are MDHEN and SYDVKM. This CDR3 region has 14 residues. The CDR3 DNA is TGTGCCAGCAGAACCTTGCAGGGGCGCACTGAAGCTTTCTTT. Translating it yields CASRTLQGRTEAFF.

The chain recombines TRBV7-9 with TRBJ1-3, with D possibly TRBD1 on 5 matching bases. V lost 5 bases and J lost 0, with 17 bases in between. CDR1 is SEHNR and CDR2 is FQNEAQ in the germline V gene (reference sequence). This CDR3 contains 17 residues. Here the CDR3 DNA reads TGTGCCAGCAGCCCCGCGGGGGTCTATGACTCTGGAAACACCATATATTTT. Protein sequence: CASSPAGVYDSGNTIYF.

The J gene is TRBJ2-7, the V gene TRBV28, with D tentatively TRBD2 (7 bases). The germline V gene has CDR1 MDHEN and CDR2 SYDVKM. The CDR3 totals 16 residues. V was pared by 4 bases and J by 0 bases, with 16 bases between. CDR3 amino acids: CASSYPRGGNSYEQYF. Here the CDR3 DNA reads TGTGCCAGCAGTTACCCTAGGGGGGGAAACTCCTACGAGCAGTACTTC. Full variable domain (rest looked up from reference TRBV28 and TRBJ2-7): DVKVTQSSRYLVKRTGEKVFLECVQDMDHENMFWYRQDPGLGLRLIYFSYDVKMKEKGDIPEGYSVSREKKERFSLILESASTNQTSMYLCASSYPRGGNSYEQYFGPGTRLTVT.